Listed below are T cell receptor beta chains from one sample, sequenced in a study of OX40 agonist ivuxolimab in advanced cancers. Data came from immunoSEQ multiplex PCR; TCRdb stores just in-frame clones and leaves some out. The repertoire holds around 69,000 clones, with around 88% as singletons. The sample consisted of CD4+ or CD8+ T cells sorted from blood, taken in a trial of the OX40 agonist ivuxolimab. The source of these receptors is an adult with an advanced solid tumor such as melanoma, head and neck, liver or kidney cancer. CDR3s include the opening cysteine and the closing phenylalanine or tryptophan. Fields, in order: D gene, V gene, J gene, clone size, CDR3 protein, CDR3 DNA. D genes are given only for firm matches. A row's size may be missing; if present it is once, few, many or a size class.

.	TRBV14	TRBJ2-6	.	CASSQEGAGANVLTF	TGTGCCAGCAGCCAAGAGGGGGCTGGGGCCAACGTCCTGACTTTC
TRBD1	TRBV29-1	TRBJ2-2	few	CSVRQGTRGELFF	TGCAGCGTTCGACAGGGCACTCGAGGGGAGCTGTTTTTT
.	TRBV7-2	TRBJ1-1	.	CASSPGQWGTEAFF	TGTGCCAGCAGCCCTGGACAGTGGGGCACTGAAGCTTTCTTT
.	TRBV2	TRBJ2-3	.	CASSGRQPTDTQYF	TGTGCCAGCAGTGGGAGACAGCCCACAGATACGCAGTATTTT
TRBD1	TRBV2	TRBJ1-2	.	CASSEVQGGYGYTF	TGTGCCAGCAGTGAAGTCCAGGGGGGGTATGGCTACACCTTC
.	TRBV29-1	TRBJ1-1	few	CSVVPGAYEAFF	TGCAGCGTTGTCCCTGGGGCCTATGAAGCTTTCTTT
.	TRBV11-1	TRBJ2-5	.	CASSSGMERGETQYF	TGTGCCAGCAGCTCCGGGATGGAAAGGGGAGAGACCCAGTACTTC
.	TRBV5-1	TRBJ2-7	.	CASSWASVDLAYEQYF	TGCGCCAGCAGCTGGGCCTCCGTGGACTTAGCCTACGAGCAGTACTTC
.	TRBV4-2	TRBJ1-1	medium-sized	CASSQGPDKNTEAFF	TGTGCCAGCAGCCAAGGTCCGGACAAAAACACTGAAGCTTTCTTT
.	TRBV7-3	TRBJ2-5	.	CASSRGAGLQETQYF	TGTGCCAGCAGCCGCGGGGCGGGGCTACAAGAGACCCAGTACTTC
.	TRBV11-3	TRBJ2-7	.	CASSFPEGGSYEQYF	TGTGCCAGCAGCTTCCCCGAAGGAGGCTCCTACGAGCAGTACTTC
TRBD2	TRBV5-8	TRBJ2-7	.	CASKAGLAGRIYEQYF	TGTGCCAGCAAGGCCGGACTAGCGGGAAGGATATACGAGCAGTACTTC
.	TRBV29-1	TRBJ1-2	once	CSVERPRGGQGYGYTF	TGCAGCGTTGAAAGGCCCCGTGGGGGGCAGGGCTATGGCTACACCTTC
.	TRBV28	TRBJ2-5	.	CASSFGGGPQETQYF	TGTGCCAGCAGTTTTGGGGGGGGGCCCCAAGAGACCCAGTACTTC
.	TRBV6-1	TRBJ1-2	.	CASSEGLGADIYGYTF	TGTGCCAGCAGTGAAGGCCTCGGGGCCGACATATATGGCTACACCTTC
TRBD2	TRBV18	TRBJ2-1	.	CASSPPSGRSNEQFF	TGTGCCAGCTCACCACCTAGCGGGAGATCGAATGAGCAGTTCTTC